Below are 5 T cell receptor beta chains sequenced from a single sample in a study of T-cell reconstitution after alpha-beta-depleted transplantation in children. Unique molecular identifiers were built into the TCRbeta library. TCRdb recomputed calls from the PCR reads with MiXCR, one row per CDR3 protein. The repertoire has about 290,000 distinct CDR3 sequences, just over 7.5% of them found once; the top ten carry over 7.5%. These TCRs are of unknown antigen specificity. General study points: T-cell counts and diversity were attributed mostly to newly produced T cells one year after transplant.

Sequenced here: peripheral blood, sampled 360 days after TCRalphabeta/CD19-depleted stem cell transplant. These receptors were collected from a female patient aged 2-10 years who had a stem cell transplant for Fanconi anemia, so the T cells may come from the graft donor.

The CDR3 nucleotides are TGTGCCAGCAGTCCCACCCCTCGCTACGAGCAGTACTTC. Residues: CASSPTPRYEQYF. The chain employs TRBV27 and TRBJ2-7; D remains ambiguous. The germline CDR1 and CDR2 sequences are MNHEY and SMNVEV (reference sequence). V was trimmed by 5 bases and J by 3 bases, leaving 11 bases between them. The CDR3 runs to 13 residues.

This clonotype was seen repeatedly, ten times or more. The chain employs TRBV7-3 and TRBJ2-2; D not resolved. The V gene lost 5 bases and the J gene lost 4 bases, with 8 bases spanning the gap. Germline values: CDR1 SGHTA, CDR2 FQGTGA. This CDR3 contains 13 residues. This CDR3 is CASSPASTGELFF. CDR3 in DNA: TGTGCCAGCAGCCCCGCATCCACCGGGGAGCTGTTTTTT.

There are a few counts of this clonotype. The chain employs TRBV18 and TRBJ2-3; no definite D call. Germline CDR1 reads KGHSH; CDR2 reads LQKENI. CDR3 length: 14 amino acids. Trimming took off 2 bases at V and 5 bases at J, with 11 bases between the two ends. The CDR3 protein is CASSPTLRRDTQYF. DNA for the CDR3: TGTGCCAGCTCACCAACCTTACGCCGAGATACGCAGTATTTT.

This clonotype was seen many times. The chain joins TRBV12-3 or TRBV12-4 to TRBJ2-3; TRBD1 might be the D (5 bases). Trimming stripped 6 bases from V and 5 bases from J, with 12 bases between. This CDR3 spans 13 amino acids. CDR3 DNA sequence: TGTGCCAGCAGCCCACAGGTTCGAGATACGCAGTATTTT. Translating gives CASSPQVRDTQYF.

This clonotype appeared many times. V gene TRBV18 combines with J gene TRBJ2-2; a weak D match, TRBD1 (5 bases). Deletions cut 3 bases from V and 5 bases from J, with 10 bases between. The germline CDR1 and CDR2 sequences are KGHSH and LQKENI. This CDR3 spans 14 amino acids. In DNA form, the CDR3 reads TGTGCCAGCTCACCGATCAGGGAAACCGGGGAGCTGTTTTTT. The encoded protein is CASSPIRETGELFF. Together with reference TRBV18 and TRBJ2-2, the CDR3 gives the full variable domain: NAGVMQNPRHLVRRRGQEARLRCSPMKGHSHVYWYRQLPEEGLKFMVYLQKENIIDESGMPKERFSAEFPKEGPSILRIQQVVRGDSAAYFCASSPIRETGELFFGEGSRLTVL.